This is a list of T cell receptor beta chains from one sample in a study of blood T cell repertoires in COVID-19. The protocol was immunoSEQ multiplex PCR, while the TCRdb copy is restricted to in-frame clones and leaves out a portion. The top ten clones hold 0.53% of a sample with 150,000 to 200,000 clones, around nine tenths of them seen once. Source material: peripheral blood. The receptors derive from a man between 45 and 60 years old with acute or convalescent COVID-19. Both conserved end residues are part of each CDR3. D genes are given only for firm matches. Size tells how often a clone was seen (once, few, many) or the class of an expanded clone, and some rows leave it out.

D gene: -; clone size: -; J gene: TRBJ2-7; V gene: TRBV29-1; CDR3 protein: CSVEDLVRESYEQYF; CDR3 DNA: TGCAGCGTTGAAGATCTAGTCAGGGAATCCTACGAGCAGTACTTC
D gene: -; clone size: -; J gene: TRBJ2-7; V gene: TRBV19; CDR3 protein: CASSSRVPSYEQYF; CDR3 DNA: TGTGCCAGTAGTTCACGGGTCCCTTCCTACGAGCAGTACTTC
D gene: TRBD1; clone size: -; J gene: TRBJ1-5; V gene: TRBV11-2; CDR3 protein: CASSLTGGYEPQHF; CDR3 DNA: TGTGCCAGCAGCTTAACAGGGGGGTATGAGCCCCAGCATTTT
D gene: TRBD1; clone size: -; J gene: TRBJ1-2; V gene: TRBV6-5; CDR3 protein: CASRPGQGGNYGYTF; CDR3 DNA: TGTGCCAGCAGACCCGGACAGGGGGGGAACTATGGCTACACCTTC
D gene: TRBD2; clone size: -; J gene: TRBJ2-1; V gene: TRBV6-5; CDR3 protein: CASSNLGLADNEQFF; CDR3 DNA: TGTGCCAGCAGCAACCTAGGACTAGCGGACAATGAGCAGTTCTTC
D gene: -; clone size: -; J gene: TRBJ2-3; V gene: TRBV10-3; CDR3 protein: CAISPGVSTDTQYF; CDR3 DNA: TGTGCCATCAGTCCGGGGGTTAGCACAGATACGCAGTATTTT
D gene: -; clone size: -; J gene: TRBJ1-1; V gene: TRBV3-1/TRBV3-2; CDR3 protein: CASTPRGNTEAFF; CDR3 DNA: TGTGCCAGCACCCCCCGGGGGAACACTGAAGCTTTCTTT
D gene: TRBD2; clone size: -; J gene: TRBJ2-3; V gene: TRBV10-1; CDR3 protein: CATLTAGGFTDTQYF; CDR3 DNA: TGCGCCACCTTGACAGCGGGGGGGTTCACAGATACGCAGTATTTT
D gene: -; clone size: -; J gene: TRBJ1-2; V gene: TRBV6-2/TRBV6-3; CDR3 protein: CASSPTDNYGYTF; CDR3 DNA: TGTGCCAGCAGCCCGACAGACAACTATGGCTACACCTTC
D gene: -; clone size: -; J gene: TRBJ2-1; V gene: TRBV28; CDR3 protein: CASRQGSSSYNEQFF; CDR3 DNA: TGTGCCAGCAGGCAGGGTAGCTCATCCTACAATGAGCAGTTCTTC
D gene: -; clone size: -; J gene: TRBJ2-4; V gene: TRBV15; CDR3 protein: CATSPGRQNIQYF; CDR3 DNA: TGTGCCACCAGTCCAGGGAGGCAAAACATTCAGTACTTC
D gene: TRBD2; clone size: -; J gene: TRBJ2-1; V gene: TRBV7-3; CDR3 protein: CASSTFTSASYNEQFF; CDR3 DNA: TGTGCCAGCAGCACCTTTACTAGCGCCTCCTACAATGAGCAGTTCTTC
D gene: -; clone size: -; J gene: TRBJ2-7; V gene: TRBV18; CDR3 protein: CASSPPWGTSHGYEQYF; CDR3 DNA: TGTGCCAGCTCACCACCCTGGGGGACAAGTCACGGATACGAGCAGTACTTC
D gene: TRBD2; clone size: -; J gene: TRBJ2-1; V gene: TRBV9; CDR3 protein: CASSVAGGGADEQFF; CDR3 DNA: TGTGCCAGCAGCGTAGCGGGCGGGGGGGCGGATGAGCAGTTCTTC
D gene: -; clone size: -; J gene: TRBJ2-7; V gene: TRBV29-1; CDR3 protein: CSVEVSRDYEQYF; CDR3 DNA: TGCAGCGTTGAAGTGTCCAGGGATTACGAGCAGTACTTC
D gene: -; clone size: -; J gene: TRBJ2-3; V gene: TRBV10-2; CDR3 protein: CASSEARELYF; CDR3 DNA: TGCGCCAGCAGTGAAGCGAGAGAATTGTATTTT
D gene: -; clone size: -; J gene: TRBJ2-1; V gene: TRBV13; CDR3 protein: CASSLGVGGASGEQFF; CDR3 DNA: TGTGCCAGCAGCTTAGGCGTGGGGGGGGCTAGTGGTGAGCAGTTCTTC
D gene: TRBD2; clone size: few; J gene: TRBJ2-2; V gene: TRBV6-1; CDR3 protein: CASSEAPGLAAGELFF; CDR3 DNA: TGTGCCAGCAGTGAAGCCCCGGGACTAGCGGCCGGGGAGCTGTTTTTT
D gene: TRBD1; clone size: -; J gene: TRBJ2-5; V gene: TRBV28; CDR3 protein: CASSYGQVQETQYF; CDR3 DNA: TGTGCCAGCAGTTACGGACAGGTTCAAGAGACCCAGTACTTC
D gene: -; clone size: -; J gene: TRBJ2-1; V gene: TRBV4-3; CDR3 protein: CASSQTENSYNEQFF; CDR3 DNA: TGCGCCAGCAGCCAGACGGAGAATTCCTACAATGAGCAGTTCTTC
D gene: TRBD1; clone size: -; J gene: TRBJ2-1; V gene: TRBV7-9; CDR3 protein: CASSRTGQGYNEQFF; CDR3 DNA: TGTGCCAGCAGCCGGACGGGACAGGGGTACAATGAGCAGTTCTTC
D gene: TRBD1; clone size: once; J gene: TRBJ1-6; V gene: TRBV9; CDR3 protein: CASSTRDRETSPLHF; CDR3 DNA: TGTGCCAGCAGCACCCGGGACAGGGAAACTTCACCCCTCCACTTT
D gene: TRBD1; clone size: -; J gene: TRBJ2-7; V gene: TRBV6-5; CDR3 protein: CASSPAGTGLYEQYF; CDR3 DNA: TGTGCCAGCAGTCCCGCCGGGACAGGATTATACGAGCAGTACTTC
D gene: TRBD2; clone size: -; J gene: TRBJ2-3; V gene: TRBV19; CDR3 protein: CASSTSGGTDTQYF; CDR3 DNA: TGTGCCAGTAGTACTAGCGGGGGTACAGATACGCAGTATTTT
D gene: TRBD2; clone size: -; J gene: TRBJ2-1; V gene: TRBV5-1; CDR3 protein: CASSLLLPAKTSGSHEQFF; CDR3 DNA: TGCGCCAGCAGTCTTCTATTGCCAGCTAAGACTAGCGGGAGCCATGAGCAGTTCTTC
D gene: TRBD2; clone size: -; J gene: TRBJ2-2; V gene: TRBV28; CDR3 protein: CASSFLLAGRLFGELFF; CDR3 DNA: TGTGCCAGCAGTTTCTTACTAGCGGGGCGACTTTTCGGGGAGCTGTTTTTT